This T cell receptor (beta chain) was sequenced in a study of monozygotic twins with inflammatory bowel disease. Study conclusions and caveats: IBD patients carried less diverse TCRbeta repertoires (inverse Simpson) than healthy co-twins. T cell subtypes were not distinguishable in this analysis.

cDNA for each sample came from eight separate reactions. TCRdb reprocessed the 5' RACE reads and reports one entry per CDR3 protein, with no DNA. This sample contains some 150,000 distinct CDR3 sequences. Note on this clonotype: The target antigen is unknown.

Whole blood served as the source of total RNA, and no T cell sorting took place. CDR3 length: 15 amino acids. Germline V gene lookup returns CDR1 SGHAT and CDR2 FQNNGV. The chain joins TRBV11-2 to TRBJ1-6. The TCR comes from a human donor with ulcerative colitis or Crohn's disease, or a healthy co-twin of an affected twin (not recorded which). Sequenced: blood. The CDR3 region is CASSLSPGYNSPLHF. The variable domain in full, completed from reference TRBV11-2 and TRBJ1-6, reads EAGVAQSPRYKIIEKRQSVAFWCNPISGHATLYWYQQILGQGPKLLIQFQNNGVVDDSQLPKDRFSAERLKGVDSTLKIQPAKLEDSAVYLCASSLSPGYNSPLHFGNGTRLTVT.